A single sample gave rise to the 21 T cell receptor beta chains below, sequenced in a study of cytomegalovirus exposure and HLA in healthy donors (dated by TCRdb to about 2017). The method behind the library was the immunoSEQ multiplex PCR assay. For the multiplex PCR, a mixture combining 60 forward primers for TCR Vbeta segments and 13 reverse primers for TCR Jbeta segments was used. Held by TCRdb, this immuneACCESS table contains in-frame sequences only and omits some clones. Under half of the omission traces to an unresolved V gene where checked; the cause of the rest is unknown. Present in this sample are 170,000 or so clones, 80% of which were seen just once. Under 0.85% of the sample belongs to the ten largest clones. The sample taken for sequencing was PBMCs. The source is a boy between 5 and 17 years old in good health and CMV-seronegative.

DNA for the CDR3: TGTGCCAGCAGTTTACTAGCGGGAGAGCGCGCCGAGCAGTACTTC. This codes for CASSLLAGERAEQYF. This chain uses TRBV28 with TRBJ2-7; TRBD2 agrees at 10 bases. V shed 2 bases, J shed 6 bases, and the junction held 7 bases outside the gene matches. The CDR3 loop spans 15 amino acids. In germline, CDR1 is MDHEN, CDR2 SYDVKM.

The rearrangement joins TRBV30 to TRBJ2-3, with TRBD2 as a possible D gene (5 bases). Per germline, CDR1 GTSNPN and CDR2 SVGIG (reference sequence). V gave up 0 bases and J gave up 4 bases, with 8 bases separating them. The CDR3 length is 13 residues. The CDR3 reads CAWSVDYSDTQYF. Here the CDR3 DNA reads TGTGCCTGGAGTGTAGACTACTCAGATACGCAGTATTTT.

This clone was counted a few times. The chain uses TRBV7-3 and TRBJ2-1; D may be TRBD2 (5 bases). The germline V and J ends were trimmed by 4 bases and 4 bases, with 20 bases remaining between them. Germline CDR1 SGHTA, CDR2 FQGTGA. The CDR3 spans 17 residues. In nucleotides, the CDR3 is TGTGCCAGCAGCTCAACCTTGCGGCGGGTGCCGTACAATGAGCAGTTCTTC. Translating it yields CASSSTLRRVPYNEQFF.

This clone was recorded only once. The chain links TRBV10-3 to TRBJ2-7, with 11 bases matching TRBD2. Per the germline V gene, CDR1 is ENHRY and CDR2 is SYGVKD. The CDR3 length is 14 residues. V was pared by 6 bases and J by 4 bases, with 5 bases of the junction left unmatched. CDR3 in amino acids: CAIRETSGKYEQYF. As DNA, the CDR3 is TGTGCCATCAGAGAGACTAGCGGGAAATACGAGCAGTACTTC.

This chain joins TRBV5-5 and TRBJ2-3, with a weak D call TRBD1 (5 bases). In germline, CDR1 is SGHKS, CDR2 YYEKEE (reference sequence). The V and J ends lost 0 bases and 3 bases respectively, with 11 bases between them. The CDR3 contains 15 residues. The CDR3 DNA sequence: TGTGCCAGCAGCTTGGCCAGGGCCCTTACAGATACGCAGTATTTT. Translation gives CASSLARALTDTQYF.

This clone has only a few counts. This chain joins TRBV30 and TRBJ2-7, with 10 positions matching TRBD1. V trimming: 0 bases; J trimming: 3 bases; junction bases outside the gene matches: 2. The CDR3 consists of 14 residues. Germline lookup yields CDR1 GTSNPN and CDR2 SVGIG (reference sequence). CDR3 protein: CAWSVGTGDYEQYF. CDR3 nucleotides: TGTGCCTGGAGTGTAGGGACAGGGGACTACGAGCAGTACTTC.

V usage is TRBV6-5 and J usage is TRBJ1-3; D remains unclear. The germline V gene encodes CDR1 MNHEY and CDR2 SVGAGI. The CDR3 contains 12 residues. V shed 10 bases and J shed 0 bases, with 7 bases lying between them. CDR3 DNA: TGTGCCACCAGGAGCTCTGGAAACACCATATATTTT. It translates to CATRSSGNTIYF.

V usage is TRBV7-2 and J usage is TRBJ1-5; maybe TRBD1 (5 bases). Looked up from germline, CDR1 is SGHTA and CDR2 is FQGNSA. The V end was cut by 4 bases, the J end by 6 bases, with 10 bases between. This CDR3 spans 13 amino acids. As DNA, the CDR3 is TGTGCCAGCAGCTCAGGGTCCCGTCAGCCCCAGCATTTT. Translating it yields CASSSGSRQPQHF.

The J gene is TRBJ2-6, the V gene TRBV2; D gene uncertain. Deletions cut 6 bases from V and 0 bases from J, with 21 bases between. This CDR3 region has 19 residues. CDR1 is SNHLY, CDR2 FYNNEI, per germline. CDR3 DNA: TGTGCCAGCAGACCCTACTTGACACTTCAAGACTCTGGGGCCAACGTCCTGACTTTC. Amino acid sequence: CASRPYLTLQDSGANVLTF. Full variable domain (remainder filled in from reference TRBV2 and TRBJ2-6): EPEVTQTPSHQVTQMGQEVILRCVPISNHLYFYWYRQILGQKVEFLVSFYNNEISEKSEIFDDQFSVERPDGSNFTLKIRSTKLEDSAMYFCASRPYLTLQDSGANVLTFGAGSRLTVL.

The J gene is TRBJ1-2, the V gene TRBV25-1; 7 bases align to TRBD1. V lost 2 bases, J lost 0 bases, and 6 bases stayed unmatched. CDR3 size: 16 residues. Germline CDR1 is MGHDK and CDR2 is SYGVNS. CDR3 in amino acids: CASSETTGPSNYGYTF. The DNA for the CDR3 is TGTGCCAGCAGTGAAACGACAGGGCCCTCTAACTATGGCTACACCTTC.

The chain combines TRBV6-5 with TRBJ1-1, with D possibly being TRBD1 (6 bases). This CDR3 comprises 15 residues. From germline, CDR1 is MNHEY and CDR2 SVGAGI. V was cut by 0 bases and J by 5 bases, with 13 bases left in between. The CDR3 DNA reads TGTGCCAGCAGTTACTCGAGCAGGGGAGGGACTGAAGCTTTCTTT. Translating gives CASSYSSRGGTEAFF.

The chain employs TRBV4-2 and TRBJ1-1, with a weak D call TRBD1 (5 bases). From germline, CDR1 is LGHNA and CDR2 YNFKEQ. Trimming took off 0 bases at V and 4 bases at J, with 12 bases between the two ends. CDR3 length equals 15 residues. The CDR3 reads CASSQDRVTVTEAFF. The DNA for the CDR3 is TGTGCCAGCAGCCAAGACCGGGTGACAGTCACTGAAGCTTTCTTT.

This chain connects TRBV5-1 to TRBJ1-6; D is unclear. The V end was cut by 9 bases, the J end by 6 bases, with 13 bases between. Looked up from germline, CDR1 is SGHRS and CDR2 is YFSETQ. The CDR3 length is 13 residues. The CDR3 is CATGEDSNSPLHF. The DNA of the CDR3 is TGCGCCACGGGCGAGGACTCTAATTCACCCCTCCACTTT.

The chain uses TRBV9 and TRBJ1-1; D might be TRBD1 (6 bases). V dropped 3 bases and J dropped 1 base, with 10 bases sitting between them. The germline V gene has CDR1 SGDLS and CDR2 YYNGEE. The CDR3 is 14 amino acids. The CDR3 coding sequence is TGTGCCAGCAGCGCCGACAGGAGGAACACTGAAGCTTTCTTT. The encoded protein is CASSADRRNTEAFF. The whole variable domain, filled in from reference TRBV9 and TRBJ1-1, reads DSGVTQTPKHLITATGQRVTLRCSPRSGDLSVYWYQQSLDQGLQFLIQYYNGEERAKGNILERFSAQQFPDLHSELNLSSLELGDSALYFCASSADRRNTEAFFGQGTRLTVV.

This clone was seen just once. V gene TRBV10-3 combines with J gene TRBJ1-3; tentatively, D is TRBD1 (5 bases). V gave up 6 bases and J gave up 2 bases, with 11 bases separating them. The CDR3 has 14 amino acids. CDR1 is ENHRY and CDR2 is SYGVKD in the germline V gene. The CDR3 sequence: CAIRRDGAGNTIYF. For the CDR3, the DNA is TGTGCCATCAGGCGGGACGGAGCTGGAAACACCATATATTTT.

CDR3 in DNA: TGTGCCAGCAGCTCGCTAGACAGGGGTATCGGCTACACCTTC. Encoded protein: CASSSLDRGIGYTF. The rearrangement joins TRBV7-9 to TRBJ1-2; 8 nucleotides match TRBD1. The CDR3 sequence is 14 residues long. Germline V gives CDR1 SEHNR, CDR2 FQNEAQ (reference sequence). With 4 bases clipped from V and 8 bases from J, the junction kept 9 bases outside the gene matches. Variable domain in full (rest from reference TRBV7-9 and TRBJ1-2): DTGVSQNPRHKITKRGQNVTFRCDPISEHNRLYWYRQTLGQGPEFLTYFQNEAQLEKSRLLSDRFSAERPKGSFSTLEIQRTEQGDSAMYLCASSSLDRGIGYTFGSGTRLTVV.

The genes are TRBV7-3 and TRBJ2-3, with 8 bases matching TRBD2. Per germline, CDR1 SGHTA and CDR2 FQGTGA. This CDR3 spans 17 amino acids. Unmatched junction bases numbered 11, after V lost 4 bases and J lost 2 bases. CDR3 residues: CASSSQPAGAPTDTQYF. CDR3 bases: TGTGCCAGCAGCTCTCAACCAGCGGGAGCCCCCACAGATACGCAGTATTTT.

This clone was seen a single time. The V call is TRBV4-3, the J call TRBJ2-2, with D tentatively TRBD2 (5 bases). Germline CDR1 LGHNA, CDR2 YSLEER. Trimming took off 0 bases at V and 6 bases at J, with 11 bases between the two ends. CDR3 length equals 15 residues. CDR3 region: CASSQETSLAGELFF. The CDR3 nucleotides read TGCGCCAGCAGCCAAGAAACTAGTTTGGCCGGGGAGCTGTTTTTT.

The rearrangement joins TRBV4-3 to TRBJ1-4; D is uncertain. Trimming pared 0 bases from V and 0 bases from J, leaving 14 bases between. This CDR3 is 18 amino acids long. Germline CDR1 reads LGHNA; CDR2 reads YSLEER. The CDR3 nucleotides read TGCGCCAGCAGCCAAGATTTAATCCGCGTTGCAACTAATGAAAAACTGTTTTTT. It yields the protein CASSQDLIRVATNEKLFF.

The V and J genes are TRBV6-5 and TRBJ1-4; D is unresolved. CDR1 is MNHEY and CDR2 is SVGAGI in the germline V gene. The CDR3 has 14 amino acids. V lost 4 bases to trimming and J lost 7 bases, with 13 bases between them. The CDR3 spells CASSSDFRGEKLFF. The CDR3 DNA sequence: TGTGCCAGCAGTTCGGACTTTCGCGGTGAAAAACTGTTTTTT.

The chain carries TRBV19 and TRBJ2-3, with 8 bases identical to TRBD2. Germline-derived CDR1 and CDR2 are LNHDA and SQIVND (reference sequence). The CDR3 sequence is 16 residues long. The trim removed 5 bases at V and 0 bases at J, leaving 7 bases unmatched. The CDR3 loop reads CASSRPAGASTDTQYF. DNA of the CDR3: TGTGCCAGTAGTCGACCAGCGGGGGCTAGCACAGATACGCAGTATTTT. The variable domain in full, completed from reference TRBV19 and TRBJ2-3, reads DGGITQSPKYLFRKEGQNVTLSCEQNLNHDAMYWYRQDPGQGLRLIYYSQIVNDFQKGDIAEGYSVSREKKESFPLTVTSAQKNPTAFYLCASSRPAGASTDTQYFGPGTRLTVL.